Listed below are T cell receptor beta chains from one sample, sequenced in a study of tumor-infiltrating lymphocytes in oesophageal squamous cell carcinoma. Via MiXCR, TCRdb re-called the PCR reads, giving one row per CDR3 protein. The table has 15,000 to 20,000 distinct CDR3 sequences, approximately 46% seen once; the top ten hold roughly 20%. Source material: normal esophageal tissue next to the tumor. All receptors come from a female donor with esophageal squamous cell carcinoma. Both conserved end residues are part of each CDR3. A D gene is named only where the DNA matches it firmly. Clone size is not always given. Where it is, it says once, few, many or a class for expanded clones.

CDR3 protein: CASTRIAGYNEQFF
CDR3 DNA: TGTGCCAGCACCCGAATAGCGGGATATAATGAGCAGTTCTTC
J gene: TRBJ2-1
V gene: TRBV6-1
D gene: TRBD2
clone size: .

CDR3 protein: CASSSGWGHELYGYTF
CDR3 DNA: TGTGCCAGCAGCTCCGGTTGGGGGCACGAGCTCTATGGCTACACCTTC
J gene: TRBJ1-2
V gene: TRBV7-2
D gene: .
clone size: .

CDR3 protein: CASSLVWGYSPSGANVLTF
CDR3 DNA: TGTGCCAGCAGCTTAGTTTGGGGATACTCCCCCTCTGGGGCCAACGTCCTGACTTTC
J gene: TRBJ2-6
V gene: TRBV7-8
D gene: .
clone size: few

CDR3 protein: CASSQGQRTDTQYF
CDR3 DNA: TGTGCCAGCAGCCAGGGACAGCGCACAGATACGCAGTATTTT
J gene: TRBJ2-3
V gene: TRBV7-6
D gene: TRBD1
clone size: .

CDR3 protein: CASSLWGTSGSLTDTQYF
CDR3 DNA: TGTGCCAGCAGTTTATGGGGGACTAGCGGGAGTTTAACAGATACGCAGTATTTT
J gene: TRBJ2-3
V gene: TRBV28
D gene: TRBD2
clone size: .

CDR3 protein: CASSSTSGLAGVSDTQYF
CDR3 DNA: TGTGCCAGCAGCTCAACATCGGGACTAGCGGGAGTAAGCGATACGCAGTATTTT
J gene: TRBJ2-3
V gene: TRBV7-9
D gene: TRBD2
clone size: few

CDR3 protein: CASSSRGMGTGELYF
CDR3 DNA: TGTGCCAGCAGCTCCAGGGGTATGGGCACCGGGGAGCTGTACTTC
J gene: TRBJ2-3
V gene: TRBV7-2
D gene: .
clone size: .

CDR3 protein: CASRPRADRAYEQYF
CDR3 DNA: TGTGCCAGCAGGCCGAGGGCGGACAGAGCCTACGAGCAGTACTTC
J gene: TRBJ2-7
V gene: TRBV6-6
D gene: .
clone size: .

CDR3 protein: CASRQFNYGYTF
CDR3 DNA: TGTGCCAGCAGACAGTTTAACTATGGCTACACCTTC
J gene: TRBJ1-2
V gene: TRBV28
D gene: .
clone size: many

CDR3 protein: CATSDPGLAVSTDTQYF
CDR3 DNA: TGTGCCACCAGTGATCCAGGACTAGCGGTGAGCACAGATACGCAGTATTTT
J gene: TRBJ2-3
V gene: TRBV24-1
D gene: TRBD2
clone size: many

CDR3 protein: CASRISNEQYF
CDR3 DNA: TGTGCCAGCAGGATTTCCAATGAGCAGTACTTC
J gene: TRBJ2-7
V gene: TRBV7-9
D gene: .
clone size: .

CDR3 protein: CASSTGQGVAETQYF
CDR3 DNA: TGTGCCAGCAGTACGGGACAGGGGGTTGCGGAGACCCAGTACTTC
J gene: TRBJ2-5
V gene: TRBV6-1
D gene: TRBD1
clone size: .

CDR3 protein: CASLEPGQGTYKQYF
CDR3 DNA: TGTGCCAGCTTGGAACCGGGCCAGGGAACCTACAAGCAGTACTTC
J gene: TRBJ2-7
V gene: TRBV6-6
D gene: .
clone size: .

CDR3 protein: CASSLGPDRLYEQYF
CDR3 DNA: TGTGCCAGCAGCTTAGGCCCGGACAGGCTCTACGAGCAGTACTTC
J gene: TRBJ2-7
V gene: TRBV7-2
D gene: TRBD1
clone size: .

CDR3 protein: CASSPPEYGYTF
CDR3 DNA: TGTGCCAGCAGTCCTCCGGAGTATGGCTACACCTTC
J gene: TRBJ1-2
V gene: TRBV6-6
D gene: .
clone size: .

CDR3 protein: CASSSRRGKRQETQYF
CDR3 DNA: TGTGCCAGCAGCTCACGCCGGGGGAAACGACAAGAGACCCAGTACTTC
J gene: TRBJ2-5
V gene: TRBV11-3
D gene: .
clone size: many

CDR3 protein: CASSSNAGELDTQYF
CDR3 DNA: TGTGCCAGCAGCTCCAACGCGGGAGAACTGGATACGCAGTATTTT
J gene: TRBJ2-3
V gene: TRBV7-2
D gene: TRBD2
clone size: .

CDR3 protein: CASSLGPRGAQETQYF
CDR3 DNA: TGTGCCAGCAGCTTAGGCCCGAGGGGTGCCCAAGAGACCCAGTACTTC
J gene: TRBJ2-5
V gene: TRBV11-2
D gene: .
clone size: .

CDR3 protein: CASSPLSSTGPYEQYF
CDR3 DNA: TGTGCCAGCTCACCACTGTCATCGACAGGCCCCTACGAGCAGTACTTC
J gene: TRBJ2-7
V gene: TRBV18
D gene: .
clone size: many

CDR3 protein: CASSHRTDNSPLHF
CDR3 DNA: TGTGCCAGCAGCCATCGGACAGACAATTCACCCCTCCACTTC
J gene: TRBJ2-7
V gene: TRBV7-8
D gene: .
clone size: few

CDR3 protein: CASSQGSGIREQYF
CDR3 DNA: TGTGCCAGCAGCCAAGGTTCTGGGATACGCGAGCAGTACTTC
J gene: TRBJ2-7
V gene: TRBV3-1
D gene: .
clone size: few

CDR3 protein: CASSPSGGRGDTQYF
CDR3 DNA: TGTGCCAGCAGCCCTAGCGGGGGGAGAGGTGATACGCAGTATTTT
J gene: TRBJ2-3
V gene: TRBV12-3/TRBV12-4
D gene: TRBD2
clone size: .

CDR3 protein: CASSPTHTGELFF
CDR3 DNA: TGTGCCAGCAGCCCCACGCACACCGGGGAGCTGTTTTTT
J gene: TRBJ2-2
V gene: TRBV14
D gene: .
clone size: .

CDR3 protein: CASSSTGGSSQYF
CDR3 DNA: TGTGCCAGCAGTTCGACGGGAGGGAGTTCGCAGTACTTC
J gene: TRBJ2-7
V gene: TRBV6-8
D gene: TRBD2
clone size: .

CDR3 protein: CASSPQLGGAKRDTQYF
CDR3 DNA: TGTGCCAGCAGTCCTCAGTTGGGGGGGGCTAAGAGAGATACGCAGTATTTT
J gene: TRBJ2-3
V gene: TRBV6-1
D gene: .
clone size: .

CDR3 protein: CASKGGKDYEQYF
CDR3 DNA: TGTGCCAGCAAAGGAGGAAAGGACTACGAGCAGTACTTC
J gene: TRBJ2-7
V gene: TRBV6-1
D gene: .
clone size: once

CDR3 protein: CASSLASGLTVTDTQYF
CDR3 DNA: TGTGCCAGCAGCTTGGCCAGTGGGCTTACAGTCACAGATACGCAGTATTTT
J gene: TRBJ2-3
V gene: TRBV5-4
D gene: .
clone size: many

CDR3 protein: CASGLYQETQYF
CDR3 DNA: TGTGCCAGCGGCTTATACCAAGAGACCCAGTACTTC
J gene: TRBJ2-5
V gene: TRBV7-2
D gene: .
clone size: .

CDR3 protein: CSARDQQGLGGYTF
CDR3 DNA: TGCAGTGCTAGAGATCAACAAGGGTTGGGGGGCTACACCTTC
J gene: TRBJ1-2
V gene: TRBV20-1
D gene: .
clone size: many

CDR3 protein: CASSLAAGGRAGDEQYF
CDR3 DNA: TGTGCCAGCAGCTTAGCGGCAGGCGGGAGGGCCGGAGACGAGCAGTACTTC
J gene: TRBJ2-7
V gene: TRBV7-6
D gene: TRBD2
clone size: .

CDR3 protein: CASSSLPSYNEQFF
CDR3 DNA: TGTGCCAGCAGCTCCCTCCCCTCCTACAATGAGCAGTTCTTC
J gene: TRBJ2-1
V gene: TRBV7-9
D gene: .
clone size: few

CDR3 protein: CASSQNREAEETQYF
CDR3 DNA: TGTGCCAGCAGCCAAAACAGGGAAGCCGAAGAGACCCAGTACTTC
J gene: TRBJ2-5
V gene: TRBV7-8
D gene: .
clone size: few

CDR3 protein: CASSLGVNEETQYF
CDR3 DNA: TGTGCCAGCAGCTTAGGCGTCAACGAAGAGACCCAGTACTTC
J gene: TRBJ2-5
V gene: TRBV7-6
D gene: .
clone size: .

CDR3 protein: CASSLIRSDLLAGLPYEQFF
CDR3 DNA: TGTGCCAGCAGTTTAATACGGTCGGATCTTCTAGCGGGCCTCCCCTACGAGCAGTTCTTC
J gene: TRBJ2-1
V gene: TRBV12-3/TRBV12-4
D gene: TRBD2
clone size: .

CDR3 protein: CASSLKYIWETQYF
CDR3 DNA: TGTGCCAGCAGCTTAAAGTATATTTGGGAGACCCAGTACTTC
J gene: TRBJ2-5
V gene: TRBV7-3
D gene: .
clone size: few

CDR3 protein: CASRTQGNQPQHF
CDR3 DNA: TGTGCCAGCAGGACACAGGGGAATCAGCCCCAGCATTTT
J gene: TRBJ1-5
V gene: TRBV2
D gene: TRBD1
clone size: .